The T cell receptor (beta chain) under discussion was sequenced for a study of blood T cell repertoires in COVID-19. Study in general: T cells, B-cell-depleted T cells, or PBMCs supplied cDNA or gDNA.

Profiling relied on immunoSEQ multiplex PCR, and the TCRdb table lists in-frame clones only, not all of them. The repertoire has under 130,000 clones, 82% of them found once; the top ten carry roughly 14%. The TCR comes from a woman older than 75 with acute or convalescent COVID-19. Sample: peripheral blood.

Here the CDR3 reads CASSITVTGELFF. In DNA form, the CDR3 reads TGTGCCAGTAGTATAACGGTTACCGGGGAGCTGTTTTTT. The chain couples TRBV19 to TRBJ2-2; no firm D call. V shed 2 bases and J shed 5 bases, with 6 bases lying between them. The CDR3 contains 13 residues. Germline-derived CDR1 and CDR2 are LNHDA and SQIVND (reference sequence).